A single T cell receptor (beta chain) is shown here with its context. The target antigen is unknown. The data were produced by immunoSEQ multiplex PCR, yet TCRdb's version contains in-frame clones alone and is incomplete. The sample holds 100,000 or so clones, 80% to 90% seen once. The sample comes from a study of T cell responses to AZD1222 COVID-19 vaccine. Study-level information: Second-dose intervals of approximately 4 or approximately 12 weeks were pooled.

This CDR3 has 12 residues. Trimming took off 1 base at V and 8 bases at J, with 7 bases between the two ends. Germline V gene lookup returns CDR1 SEHNR and CDR2 FQNEAQ (reference sequence). General study findings and limits: Repertoires were sampled only after the peak T cell response. Across the whole spike, CD4 TCRs peaked at regions 160-218 and 743-854. It was only five to seven AZD1222 recipients who were seropositive at baseline.

The sequence was collected from an adult in good health. Source: peripheral blood, taken on day 0 of AZD1222 vaccination. V usage is TRBV7-9 and J usage is TRBJ2-3; TRBD2 is a possible D gene (6 bases). DNA for the CDR3: TGTGCCAGCAGCTTAGTGGGAGGTACGCAGTATTTT. This encodes CASSLVGGTQYF.